The 8 T cell receptor beta chains in this list originate from one sample, sequenced in a study of vaccination and CD4 T cells after COVID-19. Treatment noted: roughly 10-day PBMC culture with coronavirus spike peptide pools or control peptides (ViraFEST assay). The antigens of these receptors remain unknown. Cultured CD4+ T cells had their DNA profiled by the Oncomine TCR Beta short-read assay. TCRdb processed the PCR reads anew with MiXCR; each CDR3 protein has one entry. The sample contains roughly 24,000 distinct CDR3 sequences, about 41% of which appear only once. The sample comprised CD4+ T cells from blood, cultured in vitro. The receptors were gathered from a human donor who had recovered from COVID-19.

This clonotype has more than one count but fewer than ten. The chain employs TRBV20-1 and TRBJ2-3; tentatively, D is TRBD1 or TRBD2 (5 bases each). V was clipped by 2 bases and J by 11 bases, with 11 bases between them. Looked up from germline, CDR1 is DFQATT and CDR2 is SNEGSKA (reference sequence). The CDR3 is 11 amino acids. In DNA, the CDR3 is TGCAGTGCTAGACAAGAGGGGAAGCAGTATTTT. Translated, it gives CSARQEGKQYF.

The chain carries TRBV7-9 and TRBJ1-2; D gene ambiguous. Germline lookup yields CDR1 SEHNR and CDR2 FQNEAQ (reference sequence). V lost 2 bases, J lost 0 bases, and 7 bases lay in between. The CDR3 covers 14 residues. The CDR3 bases are TGTGCCAGCAGCTTAAACCCGACTAACTATGGCTACACCTTC. Residues: CASSLNPTNYGYTF.

The genes are TRBV7-2 and TRBJ2-3; D gene unclear. Germline V CDR1 and CDR2: SGHTA, FQGNSA. Deletions cut 0 bases from V and 5 bases from J, with 0 bases between. The CDR3 is made up of 11 amino acids. The CDR3 sequence is CASSLADTQYF. The DNA for the CDR3 is TGTGCCAGCAGCTTAGCAGATACGCAGTATTTT.

This clonotype has only a few counts. The V gene is TRBV28, the J gene TRBJ1-3, with 8 bases lining up with TRBD1. There are 15 residues in the CDR3. The ends lost 6 bases at V and 5 bases at J; junction bases unmatched: 9. Germline values: CDR1 MDHEN, CDR2 SYDVKM. CDR3 nucleotides: TGTGCCAGCAGCCGCGGGGCAGGGGGCCGAAACACCATATATTTT. Residues: CASSRGAGGRNTIYF.

The chain is built from TRBV20-1 and TRBJ1-2; 8 nucleotides align to TRBD1. CDR1 and CDR2 (germline): DFQATT, SNEGSKA (reference sequence). The CDR3 extends over 16 amino acids. Unmatched junction bases numbered 12, after V lost 1 base and J lost 5 bases. The CDR3 nucleotides are TGCAGTGCTAGAGCCTTACGGGACAGGAACCCTTATGGCTACACCTTC. It translates to CSARALRDRNPYGYTF.

V gene TRBV28 combines with J gene TRBJ2-7; tentatively, D is TRBD1 or TRBD2 (5 bases each). The length of the CDR3 is 15 residues. V was shortened by 10 bases and J by 4 bases, with 23 bases between the two germline ends. In germline, CDR1 is MDHEN, CDR2 SYDVKM. CDR3 sequence reads: CATEPGTYGTYEQYF. CDR3 in DNA: TGTGCCACCGAACCCGGGACCTACGGAACTTACGAGCAGTACTTC.

This chain uses TRBV12-3 or TRBV12-4 with TRBJ2-6, with 8 nucleotides matching TRBD1. The V segment lost 6 bases and the J segment 4 bases; nucleotides outside the gene matches: 8. The CDR3 has 16 residues. DNA of the CDR3: TGTGCCAGCAGCACTACAGGGGGGAGAGGGGCCAACGTCCTGACTTTC. Translating gives CASSTTGGRGANVLTF.

There are a few counts of this clonotype. J is TRBJ1-2 and V is TRBV6-8; possibly TRBD1 for D (5 bases). The CDR3 runs to 16 residues. The germline V gene encodes CDR1 MNHGY and CDR2 SAAAGT. V lost 5 bases and J 4 bases, leaving 20 bases between the germline ends. The CDR3 protein is CASSPEFCGAGYGYTF. The CDR3 DNA follows: TGTGCCAGCAGTCCCGAGTTCTGTGGGGCCGGCTATGGCTACACCTTC.